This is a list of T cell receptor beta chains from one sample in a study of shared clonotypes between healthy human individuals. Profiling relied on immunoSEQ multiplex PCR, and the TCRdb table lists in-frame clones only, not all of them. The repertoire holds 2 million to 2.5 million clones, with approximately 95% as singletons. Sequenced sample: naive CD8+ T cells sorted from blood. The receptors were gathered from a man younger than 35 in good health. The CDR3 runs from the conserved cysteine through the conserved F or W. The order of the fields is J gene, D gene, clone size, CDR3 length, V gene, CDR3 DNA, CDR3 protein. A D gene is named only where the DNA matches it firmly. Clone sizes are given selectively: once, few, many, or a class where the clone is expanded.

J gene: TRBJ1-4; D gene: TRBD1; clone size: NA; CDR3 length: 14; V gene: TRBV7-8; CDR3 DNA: TGTGCCAGCAGCACACGAGGGGGCGATGAAAAACTGTTTTTT; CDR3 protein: CASSTRGGDEKLFF
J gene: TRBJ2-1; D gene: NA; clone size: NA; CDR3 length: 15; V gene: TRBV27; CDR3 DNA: TGTGCTACTAGCTCGTCTGCTTTCTCCTACAATGAGCAGTTCTTC; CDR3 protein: CATSSSAFSYNEQFF
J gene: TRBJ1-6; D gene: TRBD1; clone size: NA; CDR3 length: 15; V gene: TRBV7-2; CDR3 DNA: TGTGCCAGCAGCCCCTGGACAGGCGCGGATTCACCCCTCCACTTT; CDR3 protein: CASSPWTGADSPLHF
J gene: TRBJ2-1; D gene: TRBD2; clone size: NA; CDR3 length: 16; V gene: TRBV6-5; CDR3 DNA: TGTGCCAGCAGTTACTCTCGCGGGAGTAAGTACAATGAGCAGTTCTTC; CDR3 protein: CASSYSRGSKYNEQFF
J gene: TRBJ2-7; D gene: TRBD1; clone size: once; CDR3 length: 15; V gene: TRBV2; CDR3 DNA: TGTGCCAGCAGTGAATCCCGGGACAGGCCCTACGAGCAGTACTTC; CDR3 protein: CASSESRDRPYEQYF
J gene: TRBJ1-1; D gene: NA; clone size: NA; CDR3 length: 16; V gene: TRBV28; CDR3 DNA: TGTGCCAGCAGTTTAAGCCCCACAGGGCCGAACACTGAAGCTTTCTTT; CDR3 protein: CASSLSPTGPNTEAFF
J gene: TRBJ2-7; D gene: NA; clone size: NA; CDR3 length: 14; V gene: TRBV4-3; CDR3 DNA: TGCGCCAGCAGCCAAGAAAGGGGAAACTACGAGCAGTACTTC; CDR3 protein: CASSQERGNYEQYF
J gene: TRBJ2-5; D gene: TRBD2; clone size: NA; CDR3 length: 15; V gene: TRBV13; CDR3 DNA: TGTGCCAGCAGCCGATCGGGGGGTTGGAGAGAGACCCAGTACTTC; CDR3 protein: CASSRSGGWRETQYF
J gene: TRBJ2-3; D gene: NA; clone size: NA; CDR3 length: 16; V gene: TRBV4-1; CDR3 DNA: TGCGCCAGCAGCCCGATGGGGGAGGGGGCATCAGATACGCAGTATTTT; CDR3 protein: CASSPMGEGASDTQYF
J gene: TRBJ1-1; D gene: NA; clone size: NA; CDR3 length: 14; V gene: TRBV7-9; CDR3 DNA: TGTGCCAGCAGCTTAGTCCAGGGGAGTACTGAAGCTTTCTTT; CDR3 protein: CASSLVQGSTEAFF
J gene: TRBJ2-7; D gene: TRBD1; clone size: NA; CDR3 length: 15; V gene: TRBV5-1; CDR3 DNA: TGCGCCAGCAGCAACGGACAGGGAGCCGTCGACGAGCAGTACTTC; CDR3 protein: CASSNGQGAVDEQYF
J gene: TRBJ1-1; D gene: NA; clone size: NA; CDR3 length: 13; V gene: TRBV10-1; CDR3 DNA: TGCGCCAGCAGTGAAGGGCAGGGGACTGAAGCTTTCTTT; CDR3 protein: CASSEGQGTEAFF
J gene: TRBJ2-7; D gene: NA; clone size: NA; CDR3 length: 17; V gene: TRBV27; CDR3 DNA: TGTGCCAGCAGTCCCACCCTCCCATACAGGACCACCTACGAGCAGTACTTC; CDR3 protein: CASSPTLPYRTTYEQYF
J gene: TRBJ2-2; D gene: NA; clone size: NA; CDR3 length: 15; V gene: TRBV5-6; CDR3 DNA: TGTGCCAGCAGCTTGGGACAGGCCTACACCGGGGAGCTGTTTTTT; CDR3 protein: CASSLGQAYTGELFF
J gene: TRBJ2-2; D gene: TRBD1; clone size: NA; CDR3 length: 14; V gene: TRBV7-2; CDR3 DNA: TGTGCCAGCAGCCCCGGGACAGGGGCCGGGGAGCTGTTTTTT; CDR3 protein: CASSPGTGAGELFF
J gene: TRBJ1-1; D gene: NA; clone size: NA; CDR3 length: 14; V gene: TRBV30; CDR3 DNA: TGTGCCTGGAGGTGGCGGGGAGAGGGCACTGAAGCTTTCTTT; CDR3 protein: CAWRWRGEGTEAFF
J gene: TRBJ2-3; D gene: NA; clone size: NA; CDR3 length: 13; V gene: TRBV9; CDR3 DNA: TGTGCCAGCAGCGCGGGATACACAGATACGCAGTATTTT; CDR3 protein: CASSAGYTDTQYF
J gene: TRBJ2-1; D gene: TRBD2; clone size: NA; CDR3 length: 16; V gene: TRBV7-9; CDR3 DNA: TGTGCCAGCAGCTTCGCTAGCGGGAGGGCCCAAGTTGAGCAGTTCTTC; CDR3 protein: CASSFASGRAQVEQFF
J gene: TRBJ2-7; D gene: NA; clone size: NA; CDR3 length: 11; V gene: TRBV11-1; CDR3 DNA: TGTGCCAGCAGCCCGGACAGTCTCCAGTACTTC; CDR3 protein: CASSPDSLQYF
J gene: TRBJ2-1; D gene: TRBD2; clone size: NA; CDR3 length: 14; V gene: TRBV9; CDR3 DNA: TGTGCCAGCAGCCCCCTGCGGGGGGCTCATGAGCAGTTCTTC; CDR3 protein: CASSPLRGAHEQFF
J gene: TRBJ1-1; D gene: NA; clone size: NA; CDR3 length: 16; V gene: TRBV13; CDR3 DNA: TGTGCCAGCAGCTTAGTGGAGCCTCAAGGGCATGGTGAAGCTTTCTTT; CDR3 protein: CASSLVEPQGHGEAFF